The entry below gives a single T cell receptor beta chain sequence along with its context. V was clipped by 6 bases and J by 6 bases; unmatched bases: 4. The germline gives CDR1 LGHNA, CDR2 YSLEER. The CDR3 loop spans 14 amino acids. These data originate in a study of blood T cell repertoires in COVID-19. The repertoire was sequenced with immunoSEQ multiplex PCR; TCRdb's copy has only in-frame clones and lacks some. This table has around 250,000 clones, around 83% appearing once. The sequence derives from a woman between 50 and 59 years old who had been exposed to COVID-19. The chain combines TRBV4-3 with TRBJ1-4; 10 nucleotides line up with TRBD1. Sequenced input: PBMCs or T cells enriched from blood (not recorded which). CDR3 sequence (DNA): TGCGCCAGCAGTCGGACAGGGGGGGATGAAAAACTGTTTTTT. It translates to CASSRTGGDEKLFF.